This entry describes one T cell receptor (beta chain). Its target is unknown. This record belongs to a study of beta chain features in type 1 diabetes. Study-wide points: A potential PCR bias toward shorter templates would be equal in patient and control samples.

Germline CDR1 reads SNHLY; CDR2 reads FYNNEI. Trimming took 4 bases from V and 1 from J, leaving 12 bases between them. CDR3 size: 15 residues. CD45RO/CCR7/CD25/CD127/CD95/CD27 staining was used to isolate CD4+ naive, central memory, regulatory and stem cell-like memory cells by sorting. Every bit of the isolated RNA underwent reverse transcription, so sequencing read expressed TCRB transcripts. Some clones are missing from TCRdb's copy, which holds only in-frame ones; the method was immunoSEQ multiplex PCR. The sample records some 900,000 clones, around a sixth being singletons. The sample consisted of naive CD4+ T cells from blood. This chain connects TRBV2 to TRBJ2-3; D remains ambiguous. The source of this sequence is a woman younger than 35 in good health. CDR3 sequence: CASSVSPGRTDTQYF. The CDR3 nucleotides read TGTGCCAGCAGTGTTTCCCCAGGCCGCACAGATACGCAGTATTTT. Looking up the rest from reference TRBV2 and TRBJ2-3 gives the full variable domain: EPEVTQTPSHQVTQMGQEVILRCVPISNHLYFYWYRQILGQKVEFLVSFYNNEISEKSEIFDDQFSVERPDGSNFTLKIRSTKLEDSAMYFCASSVSPGRTDTQYFGPGTRLTVL.